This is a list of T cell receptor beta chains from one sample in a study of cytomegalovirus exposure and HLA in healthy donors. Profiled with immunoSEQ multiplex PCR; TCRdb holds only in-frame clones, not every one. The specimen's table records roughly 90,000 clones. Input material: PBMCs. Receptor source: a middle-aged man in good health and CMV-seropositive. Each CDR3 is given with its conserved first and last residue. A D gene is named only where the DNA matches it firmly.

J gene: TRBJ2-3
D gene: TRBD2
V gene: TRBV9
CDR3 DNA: TGTGCCAGCAGCACTCTAGCGGGAGGCCGTTCCACAGATACGCAGTATTTT
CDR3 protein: CASSTLAGGRSTDTQYF

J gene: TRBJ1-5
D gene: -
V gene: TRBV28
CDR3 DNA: TGTGCCAGCAGTTTTTCGGATCAGCCCCAGCATTTT
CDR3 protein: CASSFSDQPQHF

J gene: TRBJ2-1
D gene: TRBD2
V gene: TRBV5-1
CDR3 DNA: TGCGCCAGCAGCCCTTCTAGCGGGATAAATGAGCAGTTCTTC
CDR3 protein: CASSPSSGINEQFF

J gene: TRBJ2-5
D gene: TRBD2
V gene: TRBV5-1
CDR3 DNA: TGCGCCAGCAGTTCAGCGGGAGCAGGGATAGAGACCCATTACTTC
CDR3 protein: CASSSAGAGIETHYF

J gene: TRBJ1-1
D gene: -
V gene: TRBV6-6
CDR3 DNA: TGTGCCAGCAGCTCTCCGGGCAGGGCGTTCACTGAAGCTTTCTTT
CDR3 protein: CASSSPGRAFTEAFF

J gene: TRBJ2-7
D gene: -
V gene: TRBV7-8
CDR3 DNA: TGTGCCAGCAGCTCCAGTCCGGGCGAGCAGTACTTC
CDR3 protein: CASSSSPGEQYF

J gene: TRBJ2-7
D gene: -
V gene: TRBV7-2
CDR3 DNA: TGTGCCAGCAGCTTAGCGCGAGAGGCCTACGAGCAGTACTTC
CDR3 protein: CASSLAREAYEQYF

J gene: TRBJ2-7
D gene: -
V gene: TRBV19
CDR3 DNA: TGTGCCAGTAGTTCCCCGGACAGAGGTTACGAGCAGTACTTC
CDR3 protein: CASSSPDRGYEQYF

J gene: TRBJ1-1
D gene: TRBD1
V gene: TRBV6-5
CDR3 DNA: TGTGCCAGCAGTAAGTTTTCAGGGGGCCGGGGTGAAGCTTTCTTT
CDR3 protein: CASSKFSGGRGEAFF

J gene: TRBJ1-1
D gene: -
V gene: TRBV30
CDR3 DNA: TGTGCCTGGGGCCTACAGGGAGGGATCACTGAAGCTTTCTTT
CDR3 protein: CAWGLQGGITEAFF

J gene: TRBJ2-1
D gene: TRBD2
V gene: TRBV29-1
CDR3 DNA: TGCAGCGTTGCCGGACCCGGGACTAGCGGGACCGACAATGAGCAGTTCTTC
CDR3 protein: CSVAGPGTSGTDNEQFF

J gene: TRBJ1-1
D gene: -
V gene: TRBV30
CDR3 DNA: TGTGCCTGGACTTATAGTTTTAACACTGAAGCTTTCTTT
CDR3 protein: CAWTYSFNTEAFF

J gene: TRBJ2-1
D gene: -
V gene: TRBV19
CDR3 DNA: TGTGCCAGTAGTATGGTGGCGGGGTACAATGAGCAGTTCTTC
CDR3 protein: CASSMVAGYNEQFF

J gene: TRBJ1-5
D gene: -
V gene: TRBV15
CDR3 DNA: TGTGCCACCAGCAGGCTCCCCGGGAGCAATCAGCCCCAGCATTTT
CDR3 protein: CATSRLPGSNQPQHF

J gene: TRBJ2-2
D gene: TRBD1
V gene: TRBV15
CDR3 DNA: TGTGCCACCACCCATTTACAGGGGCCAGACGGGGAGCTGTTTTTT
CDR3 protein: CATTHLQGPDGELFF

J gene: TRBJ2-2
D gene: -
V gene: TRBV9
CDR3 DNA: TGTGCCAGCAGCGTAGATCGGGAGTTTTTCGGGGAGCTGTTTTTT
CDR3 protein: CASSVDREFFGELFF

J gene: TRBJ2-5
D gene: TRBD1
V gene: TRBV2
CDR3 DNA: TGTGCCAGCAGTGTCGGGACAGAACAAGAGACCCAGTACTTC
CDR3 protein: CASSVGTEQETQYF

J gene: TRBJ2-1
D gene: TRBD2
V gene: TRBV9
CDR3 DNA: TGTGCCAGCAGCGCGGGACTAGCGGCCGGTCGAGGGTACAATGAGCAGTTCTTC
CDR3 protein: CASSAGLAAGRGYNEQFF

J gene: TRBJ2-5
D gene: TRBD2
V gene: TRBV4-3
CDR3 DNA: TGCGCCAGCAGCCAGGGACTAGCGGCTCAAGAGACCCAGTACTTC
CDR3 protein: CASSQGLAAQETQYF

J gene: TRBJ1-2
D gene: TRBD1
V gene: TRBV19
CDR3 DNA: TGTGCCAGTGGCGGGACAGCCCGCGGCTACACCTTC
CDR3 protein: CASGGTARGYTF

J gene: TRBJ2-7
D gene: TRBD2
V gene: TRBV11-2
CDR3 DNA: TGTGCCAGCAGCTTAGACACCCTAGCGGATACCTACGAGCAGTACTTC
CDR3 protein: CASSLDTLADTYEQYF

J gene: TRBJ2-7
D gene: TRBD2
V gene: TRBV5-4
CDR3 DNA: TGTGCCAGCAGCGTGGGGGGGACTAGCGGGACCGAGCAGTACTTC
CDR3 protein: CASSVGGTSGTEQYF

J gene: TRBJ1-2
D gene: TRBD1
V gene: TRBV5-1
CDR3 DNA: TGCGCCAGCAGCTCCGTAGGGAGACAGGGGACCAACTATGGCTACACCTTC
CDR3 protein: CASSSVGRQGTNYGYTF

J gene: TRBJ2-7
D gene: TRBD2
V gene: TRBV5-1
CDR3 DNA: TGCGCCAGCAGCCTGGGACTAGCGGACCCCTACGAGCAGTACTTC
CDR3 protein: CASSLGLADPYEQYF

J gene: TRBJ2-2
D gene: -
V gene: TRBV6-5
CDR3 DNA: TGTGCCAGCAGATACAGCGGAGGGGAGCTGTTTTTT
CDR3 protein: CASRYSGGELFF

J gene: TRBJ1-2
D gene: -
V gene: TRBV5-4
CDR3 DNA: TGTGCCAGCAGCTCAGGCAGGGGCTACACCTTC
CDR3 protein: CASSSGRGYTF

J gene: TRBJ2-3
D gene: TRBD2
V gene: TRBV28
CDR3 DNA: TGTGCCAGCAGTACTAGCGGGAGTACAGATACGCAGTATTTT
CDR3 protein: CASSTSGSTDTQYF

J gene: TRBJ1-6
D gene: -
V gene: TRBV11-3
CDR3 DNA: TGTGCCAGCAGCTTACGAGGACAGCAGAGGTCACCCCTCCACTTT
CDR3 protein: CASSLRGQQRSPLHF

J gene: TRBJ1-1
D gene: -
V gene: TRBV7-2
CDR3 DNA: TGTGCCAGCAGCTTATTGGGGGCTGCTTTCTTT
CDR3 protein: CASSLLGAAFF

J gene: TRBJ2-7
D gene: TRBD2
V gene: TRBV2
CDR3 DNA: TGTGCCAGCAAACTAGCGGGAGACTCCTACGAGCAGTACTTC
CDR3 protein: CASKLAGDSYEQYF

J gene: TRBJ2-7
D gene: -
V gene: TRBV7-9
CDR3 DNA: TGTGCCAGCAGCTTCGAGCTCTCGCGCTACGAGCAGTACTTC
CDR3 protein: CASSFELSRYEQYF

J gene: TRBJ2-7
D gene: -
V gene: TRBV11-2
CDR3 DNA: TGTGCCAGCAGCGTTGGACAGTCCTACGAGCAGTACTTC
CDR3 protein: CASSVGQSYEQYF

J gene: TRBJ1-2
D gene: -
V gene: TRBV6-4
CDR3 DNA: TGTGCCAGCAGTGACGGTGACACAAACTATGGCTACACCTTC
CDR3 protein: CASSDGDTNYGYTF

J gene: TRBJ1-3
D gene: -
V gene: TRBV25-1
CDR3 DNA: TGTGCCAGCAGTGAATGGGAGTTTCTGCCTGGAAACACCATATATTTT
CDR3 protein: CASSEWEFLPGNTIYF

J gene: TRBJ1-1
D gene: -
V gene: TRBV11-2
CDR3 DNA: TGTGCCAGCAGCTTGACCCAATCGTGGACTCAGGCTGAAGCTTTCTTT
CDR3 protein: CASSLTQSWTQAEAFF

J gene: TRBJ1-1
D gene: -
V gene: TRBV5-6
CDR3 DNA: TGTGCCAGCAGCTTCCAGAACACTGAAGCTTTCTTT
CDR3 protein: CASSFQNTEAFF

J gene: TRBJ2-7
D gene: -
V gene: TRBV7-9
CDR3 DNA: TGTGCCAGCAGCTTAGTAAGTAGTCTCGAGCAGTACTTC
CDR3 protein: CASSLVSSLEQYF

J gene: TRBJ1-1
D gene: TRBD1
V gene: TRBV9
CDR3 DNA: TGTGCCAGCAGCGTTTCATCAGGACAGGGGGTCATGAACACTGAAGCTTTCTTT
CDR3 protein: CASSVSSGQGVMNTEAFF

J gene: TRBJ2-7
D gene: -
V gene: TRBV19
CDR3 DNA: TGTGCCAGTAGTATAGGGCAAACCCACGAGCAGTACTTC
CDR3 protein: CASSIGQTHEQYF

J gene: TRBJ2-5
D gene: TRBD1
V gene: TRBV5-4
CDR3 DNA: TGTGCCAGCAGCGCCCGGGGCAGGGGGCAAGAGACCCAGTACTTC
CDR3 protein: CASSARGRGQETQYF

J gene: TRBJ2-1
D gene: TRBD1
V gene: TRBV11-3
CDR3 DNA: TGTGCCAGCAGCTTCCGCAGGGGGTCGGGCTACAATGAGCAGTTCTTC
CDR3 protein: CASSFRRGSGYNEQFF

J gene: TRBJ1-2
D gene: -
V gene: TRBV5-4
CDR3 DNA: TGTGCCAGCAGCTTGACAGCAAGCTATGGCTACACCTTC
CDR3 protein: CASSLTASYGYTF

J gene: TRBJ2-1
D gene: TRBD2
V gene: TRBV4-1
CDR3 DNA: TGCGCCAGCAGCTTTCCCGGGAGGATCGATGAGCAGTTCTTC
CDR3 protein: CASSFPGRIDEQFF

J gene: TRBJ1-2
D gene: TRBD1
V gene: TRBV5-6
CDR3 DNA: TGTGCCAGCAGCTTGGGCCGGGACAGGCCCTATGGCTACACCTTC
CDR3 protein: CASSLGRDRPYGYTF

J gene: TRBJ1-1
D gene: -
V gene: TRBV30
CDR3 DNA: TGTGCCTGGGGAGGTGGGAGGGGCGCGGGGACTGAAGCTTTCTTT
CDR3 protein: CAWGGGRGAGTEAFF

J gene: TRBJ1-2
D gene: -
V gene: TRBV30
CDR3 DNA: TGTGCCTGGGGACTGGGAAGCTATGGCTACACCTTC
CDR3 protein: CAWGLGSYGYTF

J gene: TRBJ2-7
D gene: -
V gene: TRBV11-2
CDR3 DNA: TGTGCCAGCAGCTTAGTATCGGGCAGGGACGAGCAGTACTTC
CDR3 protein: CASSLVSGRDEQYF

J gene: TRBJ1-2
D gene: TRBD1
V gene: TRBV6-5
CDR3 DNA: TGTGCCAGCAGTAGGGACAGCGGGTTCTATGGCTACACCTTC
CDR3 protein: CASSRDSGFYGYTF

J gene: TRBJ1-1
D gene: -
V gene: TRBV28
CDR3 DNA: TGTGCCAGCAGCGATTGGCAGCGGAGCACTGAAGCTTTCTTT
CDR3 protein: CASSDWQRSTEAFF

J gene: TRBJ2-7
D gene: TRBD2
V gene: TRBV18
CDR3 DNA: TGTGCCAGCTCACCACCGTCACGGACTAGTGGAGGTAGCTACGAGCAGTACTTC
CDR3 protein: CASSPPSRTSGGSYEQYF

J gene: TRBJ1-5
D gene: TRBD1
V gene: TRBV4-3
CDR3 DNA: TGCGCCAGCAGCCAAGACGCGACAGGGCGAAATCAGCCCCAGCATTTT
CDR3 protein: CASSQDATGRNQPQHF

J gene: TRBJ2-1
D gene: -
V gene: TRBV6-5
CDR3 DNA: TGTGCCAGCAGTTACTCGCGGGGTGAGCAGTTCTTC
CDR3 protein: CASSYSRGEQFF

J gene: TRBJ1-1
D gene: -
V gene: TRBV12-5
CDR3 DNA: TGTGCTAGTGGTCTCCCAGGGCGCACTGAAGCTTTCTTT
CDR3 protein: CASGLPGRTEAFF

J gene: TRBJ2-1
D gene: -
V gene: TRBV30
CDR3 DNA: TGTGCCTGGAGTCCGGGGAGCTCCGACAATGAGCAGTTCTTC
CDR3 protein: CAWSPGSSDNEQFF